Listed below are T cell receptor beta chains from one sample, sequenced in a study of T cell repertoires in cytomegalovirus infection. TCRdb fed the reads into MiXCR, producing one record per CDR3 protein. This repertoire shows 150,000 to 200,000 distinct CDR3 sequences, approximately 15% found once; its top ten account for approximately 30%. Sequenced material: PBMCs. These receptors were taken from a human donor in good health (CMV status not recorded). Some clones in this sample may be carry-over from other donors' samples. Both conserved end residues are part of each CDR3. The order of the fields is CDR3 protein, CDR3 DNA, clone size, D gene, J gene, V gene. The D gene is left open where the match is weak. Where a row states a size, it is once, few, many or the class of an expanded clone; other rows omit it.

CDR3: CASSFRLEQETQYF
DNA: TGTGCCAGCAGTTTTCGACTAGAACAAGAGACCCAGTACTTC
size: -
D: -
J: TRBJ2-5
V: TRBV7-9

CDR3: CSVTGDESSGANVLTF
DNA: TGCAGCGTCACCGGGGACGAGAGCTCTGGGGCCAACGTCCTGACTTTC
size: few
D: -
J: TRBJ2-6
V: TRBV29-1

CDR3: CASSLLGGGRSYNEQFF
DNA: TGTGCCAGCAGCTTATTGGGGGGTGGACGCTCCTACAATGAGCAGTTCTTC
size: many
D: -
J: TRBJ2-1
V: TRBV7-2

CDR3: CSVGTSGRGDTQYF
DNA: TGCAGCGTCGGGACTAGCGGGAGGGGAGATACGCAGTATTTT
size: few
D: TRBD2
J: TRBJ2-3
V: TRBV29-1

CDR3: CASSPTRTGSNSPLHF
DNA: TGTGCCAGCAGCCCCACCAGGACGGGCTCCAATTCACCCCTCCACTTT
size: -
D: -
J: TRBJ1-6
V: TRBV9

CDR3: CSALATGISGNTIYF
DNA: TGCAGTGCGTTAGCGACAGGGATCTCTGGAAACACCATATATTTT
size: -
D: TRBD1
J: TRBJ1-3
V: TRBV20-1

CDR3: CASSPGLNPGELFF
DNA: TGCGCCAGCAGCCCGGGGCTCAACCCGGGGGAGCTGTTTTTT
size: few
D: -
J: TRBJ2-2
V: TRBV5-1

CDR3: CASSPDRGSSYEQYF
DNA: TGTGCCAGCAGCCCCGACAGGGGGAGCTCCTACGAGCAGTACTTC
size: few
D: TRBD1
J: TRBJ2-7
V: TRBV7-9

CDR3: CASSGTSGAHRGEQYF
DNA: TGTGCCAGCAGTGGGACTAGCGGGGCCCATCGGGGCGAGCAGTACTTC
size: many
D: TRBD2
J: TRBJ2-7
V: TRBV7-9

CDR3: CASSLNPLSSTDTQYF
DNA: TGTGCCAGCAGCTTAAACCCGCTGTCTAGCACAGATACGCAGTATTTT
size: many
D: -
J: TRBJ2-3
V: TRBV7-3

CDR3: CASSPTGRETQYF
DNA: TGTGCCAGCTCACCAACAGGACGGGAGACCCAGTACTTC
size: -
D: -
J: TRBJ2-5
V: TRBV18

CDR3: CASSIARVNTEAFF
DNA: TGTGCCAGTAGTATAGCCAGGGTAAACACTGAAGCTTTCTTT
size: many
D: -
J: TRBJ1-1
V: TRBV19

CDR3: CSVGNTEAFF
DNA: TGCAGCGTTGGGAACACTGAAGCTTTCTTT
size: -
D: -
J: TRBJ1-1
V: TRBV29-1

CDR3: CASSLKAGGTYEQYF
DNA: TGTGCCAGCAGCTTAAAAGCGGGGGGAACCTACGAGCAGTACTTC
size: many
D: TRBD2
J: TRBJ2-7
V: TRBV7-8

CDR3: CAISRTSGGTDTQYF
DNA: TGTGCCATCAGCCGGACTAGCGGGGGCACAGATACGCAGTATTTT
size: many
D: TRBD2
J: TRBJ2-3
V: TRBV10-3

CDR3: CASRGGGTEAFF
DNA: TGTGCCAGCAGGGGAGGGGGGACTGAAGCTTTCTTT
size: many
D: -
J: TRBJ1-1
V: TRBV6-6

CDR3: CASSFLDRTAYTIYF
DNA: TGTGCCAGCAGCTTCCTAGACAGAACCGCGTACACCATATATTTT
size: many
D: -
J: TRBJ1-3
V: TRBV7-2

CDR3: CASSLAVDTQYF
DNA: TGTGCCAGCAGTTTAGCTGTAGATACGCAGTATTTT
size: many
D: -
J: TRBJ2-3
V: TRBV12-3/TRBV12-4

CDR3: CASSLSGETAQYF
DNA: TGTGCCAGCAGCCTTAGCGGGGAGACGGCCCAGTACTTC
size: many
D: TRBD2
J: TRBJ2-5
V: TRBV7-3

CDR3: CASTSGGGPYNEQFF
DNA: TGTGCCAGCACCTCTGGCGGGGGGCCGTACAATGAGCAGTTCTTC
size: -
D: TRBD2
J: TRBJ2-1
V: TRBV9

CDR3: CASSWLGSNQPQHF
DNA: TGTGCCAGCAGCTGGTTGGGTTCCAATCAGCCCCAGCATTTT
size: few
D: -
J: TRBJ1-5
V: TRBV5-6

CDR3: CSVEPGRAGNTIYF
DNA: TGCAGCGTTGAACCAGGGAGGGCTGGAAACACCATATATTTT
size: -
D: -
J: TRBJ1-3
V: TRBV29-1

CDR3: CASSPVGGMSEQYF
DNA: TGTGCCAGCAGCCCTGTTGGCGGGATGAGCGAGCAGTACTTC
size: few
D: -
J: TRBJ2-7
V: TRBV7-3

CDR3: CASRPGGPNTEAFF
DNA: TGTGCCAGCCGTCCAGGAGGCCCCAACACTGAAGCTTTCTTT
size: -
D: -
J: TRBJ1-1
V: TRBV3-1

CDR3: CASSHRGSSGNTIYF
DNA: TGTGCCAGCAGCCACAGAGGGAGCTCTGGAAACACCATATATTTT
size: few
D: -
J: TRBJ1-3
V: TRBV14

CDR3: CASSPQRRENTDTQYF
DNA: TGTGCCAGCAGTCCCCAAAGGAGGGAAAACACAGATACGCAGTATTTT
size: -
D: -
J: TRBJ2-3
V: TRBV12-3/TRBV12-4

CDR3: CASSFGLASEQYF
DNA: TGTGCCAGCAGCTTCGGACTAGCGTCTGAGCAGTACTTC
size: -
D: TRBD2
J: TRBJ2-7
V: TRBV7-9

CDR3: CASRRLAEGSYEQYF
DNA: TGTGCCAGCAGGCGACTAGCGGAAGGATCCTACGAGCAGTACTTC
size: -
D: TRBD2
J: TRBJ2-7
V: TRBV2

CDR3: CASSVQSYGYTF
DNA: TGTGCCAGCAGTGTACAGTCCTATGGCTACACCTTC
size: -
D: -
J: TRBJ1-2
V: TRBV25-1

CDR3: CASRPLRRVNTGELFF
DNA: TGTGCCAGCAGGCCTCTTAGAAGGGTGAACACCGGGGAGCTGTTTTTT
size: once
D: -
J: TRBJ2-2
V: TRBV7-6

CDR3: CASSPRTGFGETQYF
DNA: TGTGCCAGCAGTCCCCGGACAGGGTTTGGAGAGACCCAGTACTTC
size: many
D: TRBD1
J: TRBJ2-5
V: TRBV12-3/TRBV12-4

CDR3: CASSQDRHNEQFF
DNA: TGCGCCAGCAGCCAAGATAGGCACAATGAGCAGTTCTTC
size: many
D: -
J: TRBJ2-1
V: TRBV4-1

CDR3: CASSRTVWTF
DNA: TGTGCCAGTAGTCGGACAGTCTGGACCTTC
size: many
D: -
J: TRBJ1-2
V: TRBV19

CDR3: CASRRDGDTQYF
DNA: TGTGCCAGCAGAAGGGATGGTGATACGCAGTATTTT
size: -
D: -
J: TRBJ2-3
V: TRBV7-3

CDR3: CASSLSGLDEQFF
DNA: TGCGCCAGCAGCCTTTCTGGGTTAGATGAGCAGTTCTTC
size: -
D: -
J: TRBJ2-1
V: TRBV4-1

CDR3: CASSEGKTVLAQETQYF
DNA: TGTGCCAGCAGTGAGGGAAAGACCGTACTAGCCCAAGAGACCCAGTACTTC
size: -
D: -
J: TRBJ2-5
V: TRBV25-1

CDR3: CASSLVLNTEAFF
DNA: TGTGCCAGCAGCTTAGTATTGAACACTGAAGCTTTCTTT
size: many
D: -
J: TRBJ1-1
V: TRBV7-2